Listed below are T cell receptor beta chains from one sample, sequenced in a study of T cells in Graves' hyperthyroidism and ophthalmopathy. TCRdb reprocessed the multiplex PCR reads via MiXCR and lists one record per CDR3 protein. The data contain about 500,000 distinct CDR3 sequences, 14% of them singletons. The sample consisted of blood. The origin of the receptors is a woman aged 18-30 years with Graves' hyperthyroidism. The CDR3 runs from the conserved cysteine through the conserved F or W. The D gene is left open where the match is weak. Some rows mark clone size as missing; the rest say once, few, many or name a class of expanded clone.

j_call: TRBJ1-5; clone_size: many; v_call: TRBV24-1; d_call: NA; cdr3_aa: CATSTGSNQPQHF; cdr3_nt: TGTGCCACCAGCACAGGGAGCAATCAGCCCCAGCATTTT
j_call: TRBJ2-2; clone_size: few; v_call: TRBV24-1; d_call: NA; cdr3_aa: CATHSNGPGELFF; cdr3_nt: TGTGCCACCCACTCCAATGGCCCCGGGGAGCTGTTTTTT
j_call: TRBJ2-7; clone_size: many; v_call: TRBV6-5; d_call: NA; cdr3_aa: CASSYSGGSTYEQYF; cdr3_nt: TGTGCCAGCAGTTACTCCGGCGGAAGTACCTACGAGCAGTACTTC
j_call: TRBJ1-3; clone_size: NA; v_call: TRBV9; d_call: NA; cdr3_aa: CASSPPRGITGNTIYF; cdr3_nt: TGTGCCAGCAGTCCACCCCGGGGGATTACTGGAAACACCATATATTTT
j_call: TRBJ1-2; clone_size: NA; v_call: TRBV5-1; d_call: NA; cdr3_aa: CASSLGAATNYGYTF; cdr3_nt: TGCGCCAGCAGCTTGGGGGCAGCGACAAACTATGGCTACACCTTC
j_call: TRBJ1-2; clone_size: many; v_call: TRBV15; d_call: NA; cdr3_aa: CATSRDTERDYGYTF; cdr3_nt: TGTGCCACCAGCAGAGATACAGAAAGGGACTATGGCTACACCTTC
j_call: TRBJ2-3; clone_size: many; v_call: TRBV5-1; d_call: TRBD2; cdr3_aa: CASSLKGSGRWPDTQYF; cdr3_nt: TGCGCCAGCAGCTTGAAGGGAAGCGGGAGATGGCCAGATACGCAGTATTTT
j_call: TRBJ1-6; clone_size: NA; v_call: TRBV5-1; d_call: NA; cdr3_aa: CASSDRGHEALHF; cdr3_nt: TGCGCCAGCTCGGATCGGGGGCATGAGGCCCTCCACTTT
j_call: TRBJ1-1; clone_size: many; v_call: TRBV30; d_call: TRBD1; cdr3_aa: CAWSADRGIATYTEAFF; cdr3_nt: TGTGCCTGGAGTGCTGACAGGGGGATTGCCACCTACACTGAAGCTTTCTTT
j_call: TRBJ1-2; clone_size: many; v_call: TRBV6-2/TRBV6-3; d_call: TRBD1; cdr3_aa: CASSETGGYGYTF; cdr3_nt: TGTGCCAGCAGCGAGACAGGGGGCTATGGCTACACCTTC
j_call: TRBJ1-1; clone_size: NA; v_call: TRBV27; d_call: NA; cdr3_aa: CASSLFGVGSEAFF; cdr3_nt: TGTGCCAGCAGTTTATTTGGGGTGGGGTCTGAAGCTTTCTTT
j_call: TRBJ1-1; clone_size: many; v_call: TRBV6-1; d_call: NA; cdr3_aa: CASSSRLEAFF; cdr3_nt: TGTGCCAGCAGTTCACGGCTTGAAGCTTTCTTT
j_call: TRBJ2-1; clone_size: many; v_call: TRBV7-9; d_call: NA; cdr3_aa: CASSPYTAGEQFF; cdr3_nt: TGTGCCAGCAGCCCCTACACCGCCGGAGAGCAGTTCTTC
j_call: TRBJ1-2; clone_size: many; v_call: TRBV5-1; d_call: TRBD1; cdr3_aa: CASSPGTGSYGYTF; cdr3_nt: TGCGCCAGCAGCCCAGGGACAGGGAGCTATGGCTACACCTTC
j_call: TRBJ2-1; clone_size: NA; v_call: TRBV12-3/TRBV12-4; d_call: TRBD2; cdr3_aa: CASSRRGTSGRGYNEQFF; cdr3_nt: TGTGCCAGCAGCCGTCGGGGGACTAGCGGGAGGGGTTACAATGAGCAGTTCTTC
j_call: TRBJ1-1; clone_size: few; v_call: TRBV5-6; d_call: NA; cdr3_aa: CASSSVGDTEAFF; cdr3_nt: TGTGCCAGCAGTTCGGTAGGGGACACTGAAGCTTTCTTT
j_call: TRBJ2-3; clone_size: many; v_call: TRBV2; d_call: NA; cdr3_aa: CASNQVGEGTDTQYF; cdr3_nt: TGTGCCAGCAACCAGGTTGGTGAGGGCACAGATACGCAGTATTTT
j_call: TRBJ1-2; clone_size: NA; v_call: TRBV11-2; d_call: NA; cdr3_aa: CASSQDGYYGYTF; cdr3_nt: TGTGCCAGCAGCCAGGACGGTTATTATGGCTACACCTTC
j_call: TRBJ1-1; clone_size: many; v_call: TRBV10-3; d_call: NA; cdr3_aa: CAISEAGVGMNTEAFF; cdr3_nt: TGTGCCATCAGTGAGGCGGGAGTTGGGATGAACACTGAAGCTTTCTTT
j_call: TRBJ2-1; clone_size: NA; v_call: TRBV20-1; d_call: TRBD2; cdr3_aa: CSAQGLAGERTYNEQFF; cdr3_nt: TGCAGTGCCCAAGGCCTAGCGGGGGAACGAACCTACAATGAGCAGTTCTTC
j_call: TRBJ1-3; clone_size: few; v_call: TRBV7-9; d_call: NA; cdr3_aa: CASSIGLSSGNTIYF; cdr3_nt: TGTGCCAGCAGCATTGGACTATCCTCTGGAAACACCATATATTTT
j_call: TRBJ1-1; clone_size: NA; v_call: TRBV27; d_call: TRBD1; cdr3_aa: CASSPGQGAYTEAFF; cdr3_nt: TGTGCCAGCAGTCCCGGACAGGGGGCTTATACTGAAGCTTTCTTT
j_call: TRBJ2-1; clone_size: many; v_call: TRBV11-2; d_call: TRBD2; cdr3_aa: CASTSRLATNEQFF; cdr3_nt: TGTGCCAGCACTTCCCGACTAGCGACAAATGAGCAGTTCTTC
j_call: TRBJ2-7; clone_size: NA; v_call: TRBV11-1; d_call: NA; cdr3_aa: CASSSPGLPREQYF; cdr3_nt: TGTGCCAGCAGCTCCCCCGGACTACCCCGCGAGCAGTACTTC
j_call: TRBJ2-5; clone_size: NA; v_call: TRBV7-8; d_call: NA; cdr3_aa: CASSLDGRGTQYF; cdr3_nt: TGTGCCAGCAGCTTGGACGGCCGAGGGACCCAGTACTTC
j_call: TRBJ1-2; clone_size: few; v_call: TRBV7-9; d_call: NA; cdr3_aa: CASTLVGYGYTF; cdr3_nt: TGTGCCAGCACCCTAGTAGGCTATGGCTACACCTTC
j_call: TRBJ2-5; clone_size: many; v_call: TRBV4-1; d_call: NA; cdr3_aa: CASSQGQLGQETQYF; cdr3_nt: TGCGCCAGCAGCCAAGGACAGTTGGGACAAGAGACCCAGTACTTC
j_call: TRBJ1-5; clone_size: many; v_call: TRBV19; d_call: NA; cdr3_aa: CASSQGMRQPQHF; cdr3_nt: TGTGCCAGTAGTCAGGGTATGCGTCAGCCCCAGCATTTT
j_call: TRBJ1-1; clone_size: many; v_call: TRBV19; d_call: NA; cdr3_aa: CASSLPPGTTNTEAFF; cdr3_nt: TGTGCCAGTAGTCTACCTCCCGGGACAACGAACACTGAAGCTTTCTTT
j_call: TRBJ2-5; clone_size: NA; v_call: TRBV28; d_call: TRBD2; cdr3_aa: CASSTWGGRIGAETQYF; cdr3_nt: TGTGCCAGCAGTACCTGGGGCGGGAGAATTGGTGCCGAGACCCAGTACTTC